This is a list of T cell receptor beta chains from one sample in a study of shared clonotypes between healthy human individuals. TCRdb's table, derived via immunoSEQ multiplex PCR, lists solely in-frame clones and lacks some. Counted here are more than 550,000 clones, about 90% occurring once; the ten biggest clones make up 24%. The sequencing sample was made of naive CD8+ T cells sorted from blood. These receptors came from a man younger than 45 in good health. CDR3s include the opening cysteine and the closing phenylalanine or tryptophan. A D gene is named only where the DNA matches it firmly. A clone size is listed for some rows: how often the clone was seen (once, few, many), or a class if it is expanded.

>TRBD1|TRBJ1-4|TRBV7-2|NA
TGTGCCAGCAGCTATGACAGGGGTAATGAAAAACTGTTTTTT
CASSYDRGNEKLFF
>TRBD1|TRBJ2-7|TRBV7-9|NA
TGTGCCAGCAGCCTACCAACACAGGGGAACGAGCAGTACTTC
CASSLPTQGNEQYF
>NA|TRBJ2-7|TRBV18|few
TGTGCCAGCTCGCGCCGAGGCAGGGAGGACGAGCAGTACTTC
CASSRRGREDEQYF
>NA|TRBJ1-4|TRBV4-1|NA
TGCGCCAGCAGCCAAGAGCCGCAGGGTTCAAATGAAAAACTGTTTTTT
CASSQEPQGSNEKLFF
>NA|TRBJ2-7|TRBV27|NA
TGTGCCAGCGGAAAAGCCTACGAGCAGTACTTC
CASGKAYEQYF
>NA|TRBJ2-4|TRBV25-1|NA
TGTGCCAGACAGTTAGCCAAAAACATTCAGTACTTC
CARQLAKNIQYF
>NA|TRBJ2-1|TRBV27|NA
TGTGCCAGCAGTTTATCAGATAGAGGGACGTCCTACAATGAGCAGTTCTTC
CASSLSDRGTSYNEQFF
>TRBD1|TRBJ1-2|TRBV7-9|NA
TGTGCCAGCAGCTTAGGTACTGGACAGGGGAAAGGCTACACCTTC
CASSLGTGQGKGYTF
>TRBD2|TRBJ2-1|TRBV2|NA
TGTGCCAGCAGGACATCCGGGACTAGCGGTTACAGTGAGCAGTTCTTC
CASRTSGTSGYSEQFF
>TRBD2|TRBJ2-7|TRBV7-8|NA
TGTGCCAGCAGCCGTGTCGGGAGGAACAAATACGAGCAGTACTTC
CASSRVGRNKYEQYF
>NA|TRBJ1-5|TRBV7-2|NA
TGTGCCAGCAGCTTAGGGATCGGCAGGGTTGAGCCCCAGCATTTT
CASSLGIGRVEPQHF
>TRBD2|TRBJ2-1|TRBV28|NA
TGTGCCAGCAGTTTTGTCGGGAGGGCCGGTAGTGAGCAGTTCTTC
CASSFVGRAGSEQFF
>NA|TRBJ1-1|TRBV11-2|NA
TGTGCCAGCAGCTTAGGGGCTGGCACTGAAGCTTTCTTT
CASSLGAGTEAFF
>NA|TRBJ2-1|TRBV5-5|NA
TGTGCCAGCAGCTTGAGGACAGCCTCGTACAATGAGCAGTTCTTC
CASSLRTASYNEQFF
>TRBD2|TRBJ2-1|TRBV29-1|NA
TGCAGCGTTGCTACTAGCGGGAGGGTCTATGAGCAGTTCTTC
CSVATSGRVYEQFF
>NA|TRBJ2-7|TRBV5-4|NA
TGTGCCAGCAGCTTTTTTGTTAGCTCGCACGAGCAGTACTTC
CASSFFVSSHEQYF
>NA|TRBJ1-6|TRBV7-9|NA
TGTGCCAGCAGCGACGGACACAATTCACCCCTCCACTTT
CASSDGHNSPLHF
>TRBD1|TRBJ1-1|TRBV29-1|once
TGCAGCGTTGAAGGAGGACAGGGAGGGGGAGCTTTCTTT
CSVEGGQGGGAFF
>TRBD2|TRBJ2-1|TRBV7-8|NA
TGTGCCAGCAGCTTCCACAGCGGGAGAACTCCTTACAATGAGCAGTTCTTC
CASSFHSGRTPYNEQFF
>NA|TRBJ1-5|TRBV7-6|NA
TGTGCCAGCAGCGTTTCGGACAGCCCCGGTCAGCCCCAGCATTTT
CASSVSDSPGQPQHF
>NA|TRBJ2-1|TRBV7-9|NA
TGTGCCAGCAGCTTTCCTAGCGAGCATGAGCAGTTCTTC
CASSFPSEHEQFF
>TRBD2|TRBJ2-2|TRBV5-1|NA
TGCGCCAGCAGATGGACTAGCGGGAGAGGAACCGGGGAGCTGTTTTTT
CASRWTSGRGTGELFF
>TRBD1|TRBJ1-4|TRBV6-5|NA
TGTGCCAGTAGGGACAGCGACGCGGCTAATGAAAAACTGTTTTTT
CASRDSDAANEKLFF
>NA|TRBJ2-7|TRBV11-2|NA
TGTGCCAGCAGCGACAACGACAGATTCCCCTACGAGCAGTACTTC
CASSDNDRFPYEQYF
>TRBD1|TRBJ2-7|TRBV7-9|NA
TGTGCCAGCAGCCACGACAGGGGACTCTCCGAGCAGTACTTC
CASSHDRGLSEQYF
>NA|TRBJ2-1|TRBV27|NA
TGTGCCAGCGGTAAGATAGGGTCCTACAATGAGCAGTTCTTC
CASGKIGSYNEQFF
>NA|TRBJ2-7|TRBV15|NA
TGTGCCACCAGCAGAGATCTTGGGTCCTACGAGCAGTACTTC
CATSRDLGSYEQYF
>TRBD2|TRBJ2-1|TRBV9|NA
TGTGCCAGCAGCGCACTAGCGGGAGGGTTACGTACCGAGCAGTTCTTC
CASSALAGGLRTEQFF
>TRBD2|TRBJ2-7|TRBV27|NA
TGTGCCAGCCGAAGCGGGAGTGGAAACGAGCAGTACTTC
CASRSGSGNEQYF
>NA|TRBJ2-7|TRBV5-6|NA
TGTGCCAGCAGCTTCGGGGGAGGCCCCTCCTACGAGCAGTACTTC
CASSFGGGPSYEQYF
>NA|TRBJ2-3|TRBV6-5|NA
TGTGCCAGCAGTTACGACGGATTCACAGATACGCAGTATTTT
CASSYDGFTDTQYF
>TRBD1|TRBJ2-7|TRBV7-9|NA
TGTGCCAGCAGCTCGCACCCGGGACAGGGCACCCACTTC
CASSSHPGQGTHF
>NA|TRBJ2-7|TRBV6-5|NA
TGTGCCAGCAGTTACTCGCTCCCGGACAGCTCCTACGAGCAGTACTTC
CASSYSLPDSSYEQYF
>NA|TRBJ2-3|TRBV5-1|NA
TGCGCCAGCAGCTTAGGACCGTCGCAAGATACGCAGTATTTT
CASSLGPSQDTQYF
>TRBD1|TRBJ1-5|TRBV28|NA
TGTGCCAGCAGTATACTGACAGGGATTCAGCCCCAGCATTTT
CASSILTGIQPQHF
>TRBD2|TRBJ2-1|TRBV6-6|NA
TGTGCCAGCAACCCGTTTGTGGGAGGGAGAAACAATGAGCAGTTCTTC
CASNPFVGGRNNEQFF
>NA|TRBJ2-1|TRBV4-3|NA
TGCGCCAGCAGCAAACCGACGGGAGAGAATGAGCAGTTCTTC
CASSKPTGENEQFF
>TRBD2|TRBJ2-1|TRBV7-2|once
TGTGCCAGCAGCCTTTGGACTAGCGGGAAGGAAATGGGTGAGCAGTTCTTC
CASSLWTSGKEMGEQFF
>NA|TRBJ2-1|TRBV5-8|NA
TGTGCCAGCAGTCTGGGATATGAGCAGTTCTTC
CASSLGYEQFF
>NA|TRBJ1-1|TRBV7-9|NA
TGTGCCAGCAGCCTAGCGGTCCCTGAAGCTTTCTTT
CASSLAVPEAFF
>NA|TRBJ2-7|TRBV28|NA
TGTGCCACCGGACTGCACTACGAGCAGTACTTC
CATGLHYEQYF
>NA|TRBJ2-1|TRBV2|NA
TGTGCCAGCAGTGATAGGGACACAGCCTACAATGAGCAGTTCTTC
CASSDRDTAYNEQFF
>TRBD1|TRBJ1-2|TRBV5-4|NA
TGTGCCAGCAGCTCGACAGGGGACTATGGCTACACCTTC
CASSSTGDYGYTF